The entry that follows covers one T cell receptor (beta chain) sequence. The antigen is undetermined. The data are from a study of radiotherapy plus CTLA-4 blockade in lung cancer. Across the study: Among patients, 15% to 20% showed objective responses, and roughly 31% had disease control. Overall study findings and caveats: Blood-borne expansion of tumor-derived TCR clones followed radiotherapy plus ipilimumab. According to reports, early shifts in blood T cell clones, alongside interferon-beta, forecast response most accurately.

Focal radiation plus CTLA-4 blockade with ipilimumab was administered to patients who had chemo-refractory metastatic non-small-cell lung cancer. The CDR3 is made up of 14 amino acids. V was pared by 4 bases and J by 3 bases, with 10 bases between. The germline V gene encodes CDR1 SNHLY and CDR2 FYNNEI. TCRdb's copy holds only in-frame clones and misses some; the assay was immunoSEQ multiplex PCR. Seen here are about 32,000 clones, around 70% observed once, and the top ten hold 14%. The receptor was isolated from a human donor with non-small cell lung cancer that progressed on radiotherapy plus ipilimumab. The chain combines TRBV2 with TRBJ2-1; either TRBD1 or TRBD2 may fit D (5 bases each). Sequences were derived from peripheral blood, sampled from a patient treated with radiotherapy plus ipilimumab. CDR3 sequence: CASSGDVSYNEQFF. The CDR3 region has the DNA TGTGCCAGCAGTGGGGACGTGAGCTACAATGAGCAGTTCTTC. The complete variable domain, with remaining parts taken from reference TRBV2 and TRBJ2-1, reads EPEVTQTPSHQVTQMGQEVILRCVPISNHLYFYWYRQILGQKVEFLVSFYNNEISEKSEIFDDQFSVERPDGSNFTLKIRSTKLEDSAMYFCASSGDVSYNEQFFGPGTRLTVL.